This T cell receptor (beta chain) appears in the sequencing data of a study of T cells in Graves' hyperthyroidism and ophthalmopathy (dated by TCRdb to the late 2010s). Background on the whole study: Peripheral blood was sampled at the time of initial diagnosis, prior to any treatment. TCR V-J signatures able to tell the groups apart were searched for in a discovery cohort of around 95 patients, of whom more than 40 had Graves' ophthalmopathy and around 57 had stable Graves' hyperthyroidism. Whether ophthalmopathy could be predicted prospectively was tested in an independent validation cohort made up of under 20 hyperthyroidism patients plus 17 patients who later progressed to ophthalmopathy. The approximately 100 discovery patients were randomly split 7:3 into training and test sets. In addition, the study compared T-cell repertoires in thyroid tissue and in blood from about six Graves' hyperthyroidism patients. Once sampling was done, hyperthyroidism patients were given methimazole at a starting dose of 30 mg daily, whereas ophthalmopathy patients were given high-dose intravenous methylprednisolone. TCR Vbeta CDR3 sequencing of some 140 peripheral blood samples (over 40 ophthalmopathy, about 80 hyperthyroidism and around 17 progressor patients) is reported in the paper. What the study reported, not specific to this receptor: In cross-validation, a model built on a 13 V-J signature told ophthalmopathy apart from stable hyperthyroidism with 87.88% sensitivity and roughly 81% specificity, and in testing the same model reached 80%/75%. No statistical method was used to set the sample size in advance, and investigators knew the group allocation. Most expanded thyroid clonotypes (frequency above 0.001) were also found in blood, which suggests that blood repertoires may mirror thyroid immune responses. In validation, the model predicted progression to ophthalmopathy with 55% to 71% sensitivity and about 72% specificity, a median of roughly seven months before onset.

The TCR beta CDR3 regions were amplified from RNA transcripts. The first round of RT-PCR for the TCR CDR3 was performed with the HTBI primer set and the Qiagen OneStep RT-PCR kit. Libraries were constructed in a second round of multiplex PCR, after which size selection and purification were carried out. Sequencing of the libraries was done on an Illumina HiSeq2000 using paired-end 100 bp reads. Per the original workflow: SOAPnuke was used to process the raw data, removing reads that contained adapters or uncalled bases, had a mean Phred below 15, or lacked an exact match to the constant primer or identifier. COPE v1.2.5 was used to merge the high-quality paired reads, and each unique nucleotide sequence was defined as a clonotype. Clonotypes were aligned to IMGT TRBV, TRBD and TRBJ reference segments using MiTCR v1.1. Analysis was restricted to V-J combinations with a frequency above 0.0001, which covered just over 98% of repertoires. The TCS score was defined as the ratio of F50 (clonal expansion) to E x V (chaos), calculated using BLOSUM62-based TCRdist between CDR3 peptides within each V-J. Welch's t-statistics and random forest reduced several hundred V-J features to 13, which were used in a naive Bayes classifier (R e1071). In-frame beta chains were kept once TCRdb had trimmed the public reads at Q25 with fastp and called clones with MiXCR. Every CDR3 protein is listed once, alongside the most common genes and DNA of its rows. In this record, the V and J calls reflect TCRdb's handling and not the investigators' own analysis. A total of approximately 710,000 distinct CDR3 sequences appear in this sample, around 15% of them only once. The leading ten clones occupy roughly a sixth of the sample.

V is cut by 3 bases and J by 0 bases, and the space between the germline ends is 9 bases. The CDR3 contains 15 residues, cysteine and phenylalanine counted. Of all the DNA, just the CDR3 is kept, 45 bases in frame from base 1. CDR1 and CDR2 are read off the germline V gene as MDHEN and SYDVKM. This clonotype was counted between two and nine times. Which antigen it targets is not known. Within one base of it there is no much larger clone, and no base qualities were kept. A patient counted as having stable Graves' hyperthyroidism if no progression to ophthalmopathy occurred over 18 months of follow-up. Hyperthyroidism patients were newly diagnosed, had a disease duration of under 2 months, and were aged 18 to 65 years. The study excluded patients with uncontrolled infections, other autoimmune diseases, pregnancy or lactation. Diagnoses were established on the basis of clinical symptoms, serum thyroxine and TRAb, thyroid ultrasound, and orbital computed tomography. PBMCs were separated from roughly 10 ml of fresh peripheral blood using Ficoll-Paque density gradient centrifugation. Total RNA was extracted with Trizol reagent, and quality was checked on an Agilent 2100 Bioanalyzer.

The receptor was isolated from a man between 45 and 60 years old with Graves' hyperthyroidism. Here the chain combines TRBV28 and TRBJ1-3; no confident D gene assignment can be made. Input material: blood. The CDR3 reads CASSFNPVSGNTIYF. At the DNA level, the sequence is TGTGCCAGCAGTTTTAACCCAGTCTCTGGAAACACCATATATTTT.